The entry that follows covers one T cell receptor beta chain sequence. It has no known antigen specificity. No clone much larger than this one lies a single base away; base qualities are absent. The data originate from a study of technical replicates of blood from several donors (TCRdb year 2017). V and J are trimmed by 1 base and 0 bases, and the gene matches miss 2 bases of the junction. For CDR1 and CDR2, the germline V gene (reference sequence) lists SEHNR and FQNEAQ. Inclusive of the bounding cysteine and phenylalanine, the CDR3 is 15 residues long. Only CDR3 DNA remains: 45 bases, in frame from the first base. The library was obtained by the immunoSEQ multiplex PCR assay. TCRdb holds this immuneACCESS table with in-frame rearrangements only. Some clones are missing; in checked studies, unresolved V genes explain under half, and the rest has no known cause. For this sample the table gives about 81,000 clones, of which about 90% were detected only once. The ten largest clonotypes hold more than 0.25% of the sample.

This TCR was recovered from a human donor in good health. The sequenced sample was T cells isolated from PBMCs. Here the chain combines TRBV7-9 and TRBJ1-1; 7 middle bases align to TRBD1. Here the CDR3 is given as CASSLGTGMNTEAFF. The nucleotide sequence is TGTGCCAGCAGCTTAGGGACAGGAATGAACACTGAAGCTTTCTTT. The variable domain in full, with residues beyond the CDR3 obtained from the reference TRBV7-9 and TRBJ1-1 genes, is DTGVSQNPRHKITKRGQNVTFRCDPISEHNRLYWYRQTLGQGPEFLTYFQNEAQLEKSRLLSDRFSAERPKGSFSTLEIQRTEQGDSAMYLCASSLGTGMNTEAFFGQGTRLTVV.